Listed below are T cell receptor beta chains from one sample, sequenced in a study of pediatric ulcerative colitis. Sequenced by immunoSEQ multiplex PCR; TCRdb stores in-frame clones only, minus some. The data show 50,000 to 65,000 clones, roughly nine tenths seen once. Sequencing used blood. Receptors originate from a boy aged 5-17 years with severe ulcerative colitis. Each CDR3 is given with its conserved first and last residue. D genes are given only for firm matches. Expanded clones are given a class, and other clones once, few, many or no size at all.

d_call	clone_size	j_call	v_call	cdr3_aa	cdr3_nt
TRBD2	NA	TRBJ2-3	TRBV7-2	CASSLEGRDTDTQYF	TGTGCCAGCAGCTTAGAAGGGAGGGACACAGATACGCAGTATTTT
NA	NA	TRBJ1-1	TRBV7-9	CASSLLGAEAFF	TGTGCCAGCAGCTTATTGGGAGCTGAAGCTTTCTTT
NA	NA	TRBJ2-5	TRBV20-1	CSARVSETQYF	TGCAGTGCTAGAGTTTCGGAGACCCAGTACTTC
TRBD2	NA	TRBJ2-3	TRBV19	CASRLAGGQDTQYF	TGTGCCAGTAGGCTAGCGGGAGGGCAAGATACGCAGTATTTT
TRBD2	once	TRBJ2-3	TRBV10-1	CASSESGRAIDTQYF	TGCGCCAGCAGTGAGAGCGGGAGGGCCATAGATACGCAGTATTTT
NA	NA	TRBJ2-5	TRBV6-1	CASVWGEETQYF	TGTGCCAGCGTCTGGGGGGAAGAGACCCAGTACTTC
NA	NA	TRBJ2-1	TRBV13	CASSLGSLGTLYNEQFF	TGTGCCAGCAGCTTAGGTAGCTTGGGGACCCTATACAATGAGCAGTTCTTC
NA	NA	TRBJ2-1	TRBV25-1	CATGSYNEQFF	TGTGCCACAGGCTCCTACAATGAGCAGTTCTTC
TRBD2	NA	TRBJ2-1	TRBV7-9	CASSQGTSGNSYNEQFF	TGTGCCAGCAGCCAGGGGACTAGCGGGAACTCCTACAATGAGCAGTTCTTC
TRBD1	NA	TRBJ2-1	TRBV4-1	CASSQPQRTGPYNEQFF	TGCGCCAGCAGCCAGCCCCAGCGGACAGGCCCCTACAATGAGCAGTTCTTC
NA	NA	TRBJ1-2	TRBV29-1	CSVEKGVDYGYTF	TGCAGCGTTGAAAAAGGGGTGGATTATGGCTACACCTTC
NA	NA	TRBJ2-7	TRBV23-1	CASSLELTFDYEQYF	TGCGCCAGCAGTCTGGAGCTAACATTCGACTACGAGCAGTACTTC
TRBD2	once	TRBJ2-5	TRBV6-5	CASTLAGAETQYF	TGTGCCAGCACCTTAGCGGGAGCAGAGACCCAGTACTTC
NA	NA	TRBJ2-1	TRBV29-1	CSVESRELEQFF	TGCAGCGTTGAAAGCCGCGAGCTTGAGCAGTTCTTC
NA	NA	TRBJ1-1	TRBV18	CASSYSRNTEAFF	TGTGCCAGCTCATACTCAAGGAACACTGAAGCTTTCTTT
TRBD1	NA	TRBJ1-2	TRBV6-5	CASIKTGGYYGYTF	TGTGCCAGCATTAAGACAGGGGGTTACTATGGCTACACCTTC
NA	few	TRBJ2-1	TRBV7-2	CASSLARSGLVDNEQFF	TGTGCCAGCAGCTTAGCGCGGTCGGGTCTTGTTGACAATGAGCAGTTCTTC
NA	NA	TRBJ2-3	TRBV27	CASSLRGTSTDTQYF	TGTGCCAGCAGTTTGCGCGGGACTAGCACAGATACGCAGTATTTT
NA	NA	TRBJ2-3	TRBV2	CASIQRQASSTDTQYF	TGTGCCAGCATTCAAAGACAGGCGTCTAGCACAGATACGCAGTATTTT
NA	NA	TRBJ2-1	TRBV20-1	CSAAPLIEQFF	TGCAGTGCCGCCCCACTTATTGAGCAGTTCTTC
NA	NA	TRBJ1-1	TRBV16	CASSQYPSGVQGNTEAFF	TGTGCCAGCAGCCAATATCCGTCGGGAGTACAGGGGAACACTGAAGCTTTCTTT
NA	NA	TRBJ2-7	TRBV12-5	CASGLGDYEQYF	TGTGCTAGTGGTTTGGGTGACTACGAGCAGTACTTC
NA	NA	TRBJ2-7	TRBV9	CASSSGVTAFPYEQYF	TGTGCCAGCAGCTCAGGGGTTACGGCATTTCCGTACGAGCAGTACTTC
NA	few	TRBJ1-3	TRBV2	CASSVSRTETGNTIYF	TGTGCCAGCAGTGTATCTCGGACCGAGACGGGAAACACCATATATTTT
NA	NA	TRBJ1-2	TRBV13	CASTRAANYGYTF	TGTGCCAGCACCCGGGCGGCTAACTATGGCTACACCTTC
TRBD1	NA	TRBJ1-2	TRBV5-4	CASSQSPGQGVRDYGYTF	TGTGCCAGCAGCCAGTCTCCCGGACAGGGTGTGCGGGACTATGGCTACACCTTC
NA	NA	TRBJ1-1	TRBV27	CASRGDTEAFF	TGTGCCAGCAGGGGTGACACTGAAGCTTTCTTT
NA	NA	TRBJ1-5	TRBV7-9	CASSSNRDIGNQPQHF	TGTGCCAGCAGCTCAAACCGGGACATCGGGAATCAGCCCCAGCATTTT
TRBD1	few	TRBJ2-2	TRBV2	CASTGQGTGELFF	TGTGCCAGCACGGGACAGGGCACCGGGGAGCTGTTTTTT
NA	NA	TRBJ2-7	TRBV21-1	CASSKGHSYEQYF	TGTGCCAGCAGCAAAGGACACTCCTACGAGCAGTACTTC
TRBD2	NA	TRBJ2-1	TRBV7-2	CASSFSGSGSLYNEQFF	TGTGCCAGCAGCTTTTCGGGTAGCGGGAGTCTCTACAATGAGCAGTTCTTC
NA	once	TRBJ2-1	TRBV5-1	CASSFLQRVSYNEQFF	TGCGCCAGCAGCTTTTTACAGCGGGTTTCCTACAATGAGCAGTTCTTC
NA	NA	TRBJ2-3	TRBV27	CASSPLGTDTQYF	TGTGCCAGCAGTCCCCTCGGCACAGATACGCAGTATTTT
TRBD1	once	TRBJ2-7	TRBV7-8	CASSLAQGARLEQYF	TGTGCCAGCAGCTTAGCGCAGGGGGCGCGACTCGAGCAGTACTTC
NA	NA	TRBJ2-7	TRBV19	CASSVARSYEQYF	TGTGCCAGTAGCGTAGCGCGCTCCTACGAGCAGTACTTC
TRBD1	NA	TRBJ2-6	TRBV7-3	CASSFPGTGRSGANVLTF	TGTGCCAGCAGCTTCCCCGGGACAGGGCGCTCTGGGGCCAACGTCCTGACTTTC
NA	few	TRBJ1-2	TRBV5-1	CASSHQGFDYGYTF	TGCGCCAGCAGCCATCAGGGTTTTGACTATGGCTACACCTTC
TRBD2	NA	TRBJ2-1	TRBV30	CAWSSLAGGPNEQFF	TGTGCCTGGAGCTCTCTAGCGGGAGGGCCGAATGAGCAGTTCTTC
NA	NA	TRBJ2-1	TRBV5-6	CASSLGLNSEQFF	TGTGCCAGCAGCTTGGGGCTTAACTCGGAGCAGTTCTTC
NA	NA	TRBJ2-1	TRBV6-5	CASSPVFGTEQFF	TGTGCCAGCAGCCCCGTATTCGGGACAGAGCAGTTCTTC
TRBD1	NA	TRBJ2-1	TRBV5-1	CASSSPGQIGDEQFF	TGCGCCAGCAGCTCACCGGGACAGATCGGGGATGAGCAGTTCTTC
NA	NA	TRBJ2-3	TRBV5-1	CASSLTDTQYF	TGCGCCAGCAGCTTGACAGATACGCAGTATTTT
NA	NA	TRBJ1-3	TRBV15	CATSRDRVSGNTIYF	TGTGCCACCAGCAGAGATAGGGTCTCTGGAAACACCATATATTTT
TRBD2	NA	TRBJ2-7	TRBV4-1	CASSPRTSGSYEQYF	TGCGCCAGCAGCCCGCGGACTAGCGGGAGTTACGAGCAGTACTTC
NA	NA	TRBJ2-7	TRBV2	CASSQYLPPYEQYF	TGTGCCAGCAGTCAGTACCTTCCCCCCTACGAGCAGTACTTC
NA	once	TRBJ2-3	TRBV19	CASSIGGGPPDTQYF	TGTGCCAGTAGTATCGGCGGGGGCCCCCCAGATACGCAGTATTTT
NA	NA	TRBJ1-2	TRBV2	CASSGGALFGYTF	TGTGCCAGCAGTGGAGGAGCACTCTTTGGCTACACCTTC
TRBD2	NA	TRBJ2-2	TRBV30	CAWSVGLAGDVNKFTGELFF	TGTGCCTGGAGTGTAGGCCTAGCGGGAGACGTAAATAAATTCACCGGGGAGCTGTTTTTT
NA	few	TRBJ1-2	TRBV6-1	CASSEQGSLYGYTF	TGTGCCAGCAGTGAACAGGGTTCCCTCTATGGCTACACCTTC
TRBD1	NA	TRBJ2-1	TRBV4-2	CASSHSQGGQGWNGEQFF	TGTGCCAGCAGCCACTCCCAAGGGGGACAGGGGTGGAACGGTGAGCAGTTCTTC